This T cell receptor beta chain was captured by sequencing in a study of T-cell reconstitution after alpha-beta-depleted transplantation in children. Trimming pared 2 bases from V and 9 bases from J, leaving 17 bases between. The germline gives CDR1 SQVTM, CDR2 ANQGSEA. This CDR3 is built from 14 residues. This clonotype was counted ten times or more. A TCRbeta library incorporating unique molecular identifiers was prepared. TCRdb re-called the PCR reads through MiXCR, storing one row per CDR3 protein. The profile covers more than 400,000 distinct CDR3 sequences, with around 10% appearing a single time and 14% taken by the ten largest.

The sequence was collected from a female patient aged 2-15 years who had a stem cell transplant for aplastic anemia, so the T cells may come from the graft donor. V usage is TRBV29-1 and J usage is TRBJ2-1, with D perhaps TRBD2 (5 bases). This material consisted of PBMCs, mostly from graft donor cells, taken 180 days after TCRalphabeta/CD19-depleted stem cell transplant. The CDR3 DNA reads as TGCAGCGTTGAAAAGACTCAGCTAGCCGGTGAGCAGTTCTTC. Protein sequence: CSVEKTQLAGEQFF.